The 10 T cell receptor beta chains below come from one sample, sequenced in a study of beta chain features in type 1 diabetes. Since all of the isolated RNA was reverse transcribed, expressed TCRB transcripts were what got sequenced. This table comes from immunoSEQ multiplex PCR, and its TCRdb copy is limited to in-frame clones, with some not included. The data hold about 280,000 clones, with 15% observed a single time. These receptors' antigens are unknown. Findings and limits, study-wide: In all four CD4+ subsets, TCRB CDR3 length was significantly, moderately reduced in type 1 diabetes.

Sequenced input: naive CD4+ T cells from blood. Source of these receptors: a man aged 18 to 30 with type 1 diabetes.

This clone was counted a few times. The rearrangement links TRBV29-1 to TRBJ2-1, with D maybe TRBD2 (6 bases). The CDR3 loop spans 14 amino acids. V dropped 1 base and J dropped 4 bases, with 11 bases sitting between them. Looked up from germline, CDR1 is SQVTM and CDR2 is ANQGSEA. The chain's CDR3 is CSVEGREEYNEQFF. In nucleotides, the CDR3 is TGCAGCGTTGAAGGCAGGGAGGAGTACAATGAGCAGTTCTTC.

The J gene is TRBJ2-2, the V gene TRBV7-9; D not resolved. The CDR3 sequence is 14 residues long. In germline, CDR1 is SEHNR, CDR2 FQNEAQ (reference sequence). V dropped 7 bases and J dropped 5 bases, with 14 bases sitting between them. CDR3 amino acids: CASTLTTGTGELFF. Here the CDR3 DNA reads TGTGCCAGCACTCTTACTACCGGGACCGGGGAGCTGTTTTTT.

This rearrangement joins TRBV18 to TRBJ2-7; D perhaps matches TRBD1 (5 bases). The V gene's germline CDR1 is KGHSH and CDR2 LQKENI. The CDR3 totals 12 residues. V lost 5 bases and J 7 bases, leaving 12 bases between the germline ends. The CDR3 DNA is TGTGCCAGCTCAAGGACAAAGGGGGAGCAGTACTTC. Protein product: CASSRTKGEQYF. Full variable domain (rest looked up from reference TRBV18 and TRBJ2-7): NAGVMQNPRHLVRRRGQEARLRCSPMKGHSHVYWYRQLPEEGLKFMVYLQKENIIDESGMPKERFSAEFPKEGPSILRIQQVVRGDSAAYFCASSRTKGEQYFGPGTRLTVT.

This clone has just a few counts. This chain connects TRBV7-9 to TRBJ2-7, with D possibly matching TRBD1 (5 bases). Germline V gene sequence: CDR1 SEHNR, CDR2 FQNEAQ (reference sequence). CDR3 size: 19 residues. V lost 0 bases and J 1 base, leaving 22 bases between the germline ends. In nucleotides, the CDR3 is TGTGCCAGCAGCTTAGCTATAAGGGGCCCCCTCCGGGCATCCTACGAGCAGTACTTC. It specifies CASSLAIRGPLRASYEQYF. The whole variable domain, remainder taken from reference TRBV7-9 and TRBJ2-7, is DTGVSQNPRHKITKRGQNVTFRCDPISEHNRLYWYRQTLGQGPEFLTYFQNEAQLEKSRLLSDRFSAERPKGSFSTLEIQRTEQGDSAMYLCASSLAIRGPLRASYEQYFGPGTRLTVT.

There are a few counts of this clone. This chain links TRBV30 with TRBJ1-4; a weak D match, TRBD1 (5 bases). The V end lost 2 bases, the J end lost 2 bases, and 12 bases lay between the germline ends. The CDR3 totals 15 residues. Germline V gene lookup returns CDR1 GTSNPN and CDR2 SVGIG (reference sequence). DNA for the CDR3: TGTGCCTGGAGTCGGCAGGGCTGGACTAATGAAAAACTGTTTTTT. Protein product: CAWSRQGWTNEKLFF. Using reference TRBV30 and TRBJ1-4 for the parts outside the CDR3, the full variable domain is SQTIHQWPATLVQPVGSPLSLECTVEGTSNPNLYWYRQAAGRGLQLLFYSVGIGQISSEVPQNLSASRPQDRQFILSSKKLLLSDSGFYLCAWSRQGWTNEKLFFGSGTQLSVL.

V is TRBV27 and J is TRBJ2-7; D call uncertain. Germline CDR1 MNHEY, CDR2 SMNVEV (reference sequence). V shed 4 bases and J shed 4 bases, with 5 bases lying between them. The CDR3 totals 11 residues. CDR3 residues: CASSSTYEQYF. Written as DNA, the CDR3 is TGTGCCAGCAGTTCCACATACGAGCAGTACTTC.

This sequence joins TRBV14 and TRBJ2-7; D is perhaps TRBD2 (6 bases). CDR3 length: 14 residues. CDR1 and CDR2 (germline): SGHDN, FVKESK. With 1 base removed from V and 6 bases from J, the gap between germline ends came to 13 bases. The CDR3 protein is CASSQVGGGGEQYF. The CDR3 nucleotides read TGTGCCAGCAGCCAAGTGGGGGGAGGAGGCGAGCAGTACTTC.

This clone was counted a few times. CDR3 protein: CASSLQAERHF. The CDR3 DNA follows: TGTGCCAGCAGCCTACAGGCAGAGCGGCATTTT. The V and J genes are TRBV2 and TRBJ1-5; maybe TRBD1 (5 bases). The CDR3 spans 11 residues. Per germline, CDR1 SNHLY and CDR2 FYNNEI. The V gene lost 6 bases and the J gene lost 15 bases, with 15 bases spanning the gap.

This chain connects TRBV6-6 to TRBJ1-6, with no clear D. The ends were cut back, 10 bases at V and 10 bases at J, with 17 bases in the middle. This CDR3 has 13 residues. Germline CDR1 reads MNHNY; CDR2 reads SVGAGI (reference sequence). This CDR3 is CATSPAAASPLHF. The CDR3 DNA reads as TGTGCCACCAGCCCGGCCGCGGCCTCACCCCTCCACTTT.

V is TRBV29-1 and J is TRBJ1-5; 9 bases align to TRBD1. The CDR3 has 11 residues. Germline V gene lookup returns CDR1 SQVTM and CDR2 ANQGSEA. Unmatched junction bases numbered 11, after V lost 7 bases and J lost 16 bases. The CDR3 sequence is CSATLQGAVHF. The CDR3 DNA is TGCAGCGCTACATTACAGGGGGCTGTCCATTTT.